Listed below are T cell receptor beta chains from one sample, sequenced in a study of blood T cell repertoires in COVID-19. Measured with immunoSEQ multiplex PCR; TCRdb has only the in-frame clones, and not every one. The table includes some 210,000 clones, 92% detected once. The specimen was peripheral blood. Every receptor here comes from a man aged 55 to 70 with COVID-19, enrolled during active disease. Both conserved end residues are trimmed from each CDR3.

>TRBJ1-1|TRBV6-6
ASSSGQRYTEAF
>TRBJ2-1|TRBV3-1/TRBV3-2
ASSYGTSGGYNEQF
>TRBJ2-7|TRBV3-1/TRBV3-2
ASSRGGTAGGLAY
>TRBJ2-1|TRBV18
ASSPGLAGGNNEQF
>TRBJ2-7|TRBV5-1
ASSLVTGGSYEQY
>TRBJ2-5|TRBV5-1
ASRFSDNQETQY
>TRBJ1-1|TRBV28
ASRIQGFSMNTEAF
>TRBJ2-1|TRBV7-3
ASSLRAGTNNEQF
>TRBJ1-6|TRBV9
ASSVGAVRNSPLH
>TRBJ2-7|TRBV9
ASSASSSSPYEQY
>TRBJ1-4|TRBV19
ASSITGTAVEKLF
>TRBJ1-2|TRBV6-6
ASSRGQGAWGYT
>TRBJ1-3|TRBV2
ASNPQGTGKRHTIY
>TRBJ2-2|TRBV7-9
ASRPQGGLETGELF
>TRBJ2-3|TRBV19
ASSQGGRITDTQY
>TRBJ1-1|TRBV7-2
ASSLRRQGDGAF
>TRBJ2-6|TRBV9
ASSPRTGGSGANVLT
>TRBJ1-4|TRBV2
ASSESTRGTNEKLF
>TRBJ1-4|TRBV4-2
ASSQDGSYEKLF
>TRBJ1-1|TRBV6-1
ASSDRTGGVAF